The 10 T cell receptor beta chains below come from one sample, sequenced in a study of beta chain features in type 1 diabetes. The entirety of the isolated RNA underwent reverse transcription, so expressed TCRB transcripts were sequenced. Here immunoSEQ multiplex PCR was the method, and the copy in TCRdb shows in-frame clones only, minus some. The sample has under 300,000 clones, approximately 14% seen once. These TCRs' antigens remain unknown. Study results and caveats: Moderately but significantly shorter TCRB CDR3s were found in Type 1 diabetes patients in all four CD4+ subsets.

The sample comprised naive CD4+ T cells from blood. All receptors come from a man aged 25 to 45 with type 1 diabetes.

A few counts support this clone. This chain links TRBV2 with TRBJ2-7, with D tentatively TRBD1 (6 bases). The germline V gene encodes CDR1 SNHLY and CDR2 FYNNEI. Trimming took off 3 bases at V and 3 bases at J, with 12 bases between the two ends. CDR3 size: 14 residues. The CDR3 is CASSDPGTSYEQYF. The CDR3 DNA is TGTGCCAGCAGTGACCCAGGGACAAGCTACGAGCAGTACTTC.

The chain is built from TRBV6-6 and TRBJ2-7; weak D call: TRBD2 (6 bases). The germline V gene encodes CDR1 MNHNY and CDR2 SVGAGI (reference sequence). V lost 6 bases and J 4 bases, leaving 16 bases between the germline ends. The CDR3 contains 14 residues. The CDR3 is CASSSERLGYEQYF. CDR3 in DNA: TGTGCCAGCAGCTCGGAAAGACTAGGATACGAGCAGTACTTC.

This clone was observed a handful of times. The V call is TRBV6-1, the J call TRBJ1-1; a possible D gene is TRBD1 (5 bases). The germline CDR1 and CDR2 sequences are MNHNS and SASEGT. The CDR3 is 15 amino acids. Trimming removed 7 bases from V and 1 base from J, with 16 bases in between. The CDR3 sequence is CASIPAGPTNTEAFF. CDR3 in DNA: TGTGCCAGCATCCCAGCAGGGCCGACGAACACTGAAGCTTTCTTT.

A few counts support this clone. The J gene is TRBJ1-1, the V gene TRBV30, with 12 nucleotides matching TRBD1. Germline V gene sequence: CDR1 GTSNPN, CDR2 SVGIG (reference sequence). The junction had 11 bases not matched to a gene; V was cut back by 3 bases and J by 0 bases. The CDR3 runs to 18 residues. This chain's CDR3 is CAWRTPGTGGAMNTEAFF. CDR3 DNA sequence: TGTGCCTGGAGGACTCCCGGGACAGGGGGCGCAATGAACACTGAAGCTTTCTTT.

CDR3 residues: CASSSGQDTTGELFF. The DNA of the CDR3 is TGCGCCAGCAGCTCGGGACAGGACACGACCGGGGAGCTGTTTTTT. V and J are TRBV5-1 and TRBJ2-2, with TRBD1 matching 8 bases. The V gene end was trimmed by 3 bases and the J gene end by 5 bases; junction bases not matched to a gene: 6. There are 15 residues in the CDR3. Germline CDR1 is SGHRS and CDR2 is YFSETQ. Full variable domain (missing parts from reference TRBV5-1 and TRBJ2-2): KAGVTQTPRYLIKTRGQQVTLSCSPISGHRSVSWYQQTPGQGLQFLFEYFSETQRNKGNFPGRFSGRQFSNSRSEMNVSTLELGDSALYLCASSSGQDTTGELFFGEGSRLTVL.

The J gene is TRBJ1-2, the V gene TRBV6-5; D is undetermined. Trimming stripped 8 bases from V and 5 bases from J, with 15 bases between. Germline CDR1 MNHEY, CDR2 SVGAGI. This CDR3 is 13 amino acids long. CDR3 sequence: CASGITQDYGYTF. As DNA, the CDR3 is TGTGCCAGCGGAATCACCCAGGATTATGGCTACACCTTC.

This clone was observed a handful of times. The V and J genes are TRBV30 and TRBJ2-7, with D possibly TRBD2 on 5 matching bases. This CDR3 has 12 residues. Germline V gene lookup returns CDR1 GTSNPN and CDR2 SVGIG (reference sequence). V was pared by 1 base and J by 4 bases, with 8 bases between. CDR3 sequence reads: CAWSGSGYEQYF. The CDR3 DNA follows: TGTGCCTGGAGTGGCAGCGGATACGAGCAGTACTTC.

This clone was detected only a few times. The rearrangement joins TRBV7-9 to TRBJ2-3; TRBD1 is a possible D gene (5 bases). Germline CDR1 reads SEHNR; CDR2 reads FQNEAQ (reference sequence). The CDR3 totals 14 residues. With 0 bases removed from V and 1 base from J, the gap between germline ends came to 5 bases. Here the CDR3 reads CASSLAGRTDTQYF. CDR3 sequence (DNA): TGTGCCAGCAGCTTAGCGGGGCGCACAGATACGCAGTATTTT.

V gene TRBV5-1 combines with J gene TRBJ2-3, with 8 positions matching TRBD2. The CDR3 runs 16 residues. J was trimmed by 1 base and V by 3 bases; bases with no gene match: 7. Germline-derived CDR1 and CDR2 are SGHRS and YFSETQ. CDR3 in amino acids: CASSSNSGGRTDTQYF. The DNA for the CDR3 is TGCGCCAGCAGCTCGAACAGCGGGGGCCGCACAGATACGCAGTATTTT.

V usage is TRBV5-1 and J usage is TRBJ2-5; 7 bases agree with TRBD1. V shed 4 bases and J 5 bases; nucleotides not matched to a gene: 14. CDR3 length: 16 residues. Germline CDR1 and CDR2: SGHRS and YFSETQ. The CDR3 loop reads CASSRGQEALGETQYF. The CDR3 coding sequence is TGCGCCAGCAGCCGAGGACAGGAGGCCCTTGGGGAGACCCAGTACTTC.